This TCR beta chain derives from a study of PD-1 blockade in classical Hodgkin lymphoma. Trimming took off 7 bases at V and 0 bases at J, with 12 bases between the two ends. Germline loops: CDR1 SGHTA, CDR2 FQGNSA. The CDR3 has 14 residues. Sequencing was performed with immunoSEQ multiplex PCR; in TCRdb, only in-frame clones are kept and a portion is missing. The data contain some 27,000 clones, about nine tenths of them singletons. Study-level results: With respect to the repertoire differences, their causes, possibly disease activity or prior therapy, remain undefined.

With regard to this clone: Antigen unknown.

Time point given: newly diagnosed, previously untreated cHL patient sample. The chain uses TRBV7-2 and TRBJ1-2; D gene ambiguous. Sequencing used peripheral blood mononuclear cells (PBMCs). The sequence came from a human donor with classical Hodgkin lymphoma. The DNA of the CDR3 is TGTGCCAGCACCCTTACCATAGCTAACTATGGCTACACCTTC. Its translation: CASTLTIANYGYTF. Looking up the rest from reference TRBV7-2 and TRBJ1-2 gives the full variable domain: GAGVSQSPSNKVTEKGKDVELRCDPISGHTALYWYRQSLGQGLEFLIYFQGNSAPDKSGLPSDRFSAERTGGSVSTLTIQRTQQEDSAVYLCASTLTIANYGYTFGSGTRLTVV.